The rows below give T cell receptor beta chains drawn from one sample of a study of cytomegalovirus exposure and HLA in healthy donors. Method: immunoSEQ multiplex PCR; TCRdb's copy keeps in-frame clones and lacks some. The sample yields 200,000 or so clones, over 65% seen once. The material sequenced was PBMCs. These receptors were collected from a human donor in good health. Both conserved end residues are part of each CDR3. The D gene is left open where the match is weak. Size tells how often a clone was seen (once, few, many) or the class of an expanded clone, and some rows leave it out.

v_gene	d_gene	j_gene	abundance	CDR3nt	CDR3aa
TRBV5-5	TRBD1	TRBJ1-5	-	TGTGCCAGCAGCCTCGGACAGGGTCGAGGTAATCAGCCCCAGCATTTT	CASSLGQGRGNQPQHF
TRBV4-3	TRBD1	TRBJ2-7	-	TGCGCCAGCAGCCAAGGACACTACTTGACAGGGAACTCCTACGAGCAGTACTTC	CASSQGHYLTGNSYEQYF
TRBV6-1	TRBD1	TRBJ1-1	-	TGTGCCAGCAGTGAGACAGGGGGCAAGGGGCACACTGAAGCTTTCTTT	CASSETGGKGHTEAFF
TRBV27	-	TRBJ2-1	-	TGTGCCAGCAGTTTAAGGGGAACTAGAAAGCAGGTTTCGGGGGATGAGCAGTTCTTC	CASSLRGTRKQVSGDEQFF
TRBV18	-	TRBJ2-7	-	TGTGCCAGCTCACCCCCTTCTGTACAGGAGAGCTCCTACGAGCAGTACTTC	CASSPPSVQESSYEQYF
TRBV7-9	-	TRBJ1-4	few	TGTTCCAGCAGCCCCCGATTGGGGGCCGGTAATGAAAAACTGTTTTTT	CSSSPRLGAGNEKLFF
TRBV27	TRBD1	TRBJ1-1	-	TGTGCCAGCAGTTTAGGCGGGACAGCGAACACTGAAGCTTTCTTT	CASSLGGTANTEAFF
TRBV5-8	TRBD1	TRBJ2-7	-	TGTGCCAGCAGCGCGGGACAGGAAGGCTCCTACGAGCAGTACTTC	CASSAGQEGSYEQYF
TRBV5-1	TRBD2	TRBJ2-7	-	TGCGCCAGCAGCTTGGGTATTTTTGGGGGGGAGTCCTACGAGCAGTACTTC	CASSLGIFGGESYEQYF
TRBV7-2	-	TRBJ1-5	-	TGTGCCAGCAGCTCTGTGCAGGGTTCAGGTCCCCAGCATTTT	CASSSVQGSGPQHF
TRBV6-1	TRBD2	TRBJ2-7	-	TGTGCCAGCAGTTCGACTAGCGGCTCCTACGAGCAGTACTTC	CASSSTSGSYEQYF
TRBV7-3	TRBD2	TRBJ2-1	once	TGTGCCAGCAGCTCGACTAGCGTGAATGAGCAGTTCTTC	CASSSTSVNEQFF
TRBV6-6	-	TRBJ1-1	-	TGTGCCAGCAGTTCCACGACGACACGCCAAGAAGCTTTCTTT	CASSSTTTRQEAFF
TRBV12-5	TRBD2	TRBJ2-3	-	TGTGCTAGTGGTTTGGCAACTAGCGAAGATACGCAGTATTTT	CASGLATSEDTQYF
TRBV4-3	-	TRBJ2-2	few	TGCGCCAGCAGCCCTACTAGGAGTACCGGGGAGCTGTTTTTT	CASSPTRSTGELFF
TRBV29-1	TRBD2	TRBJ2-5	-	TGCAGCACGACTAGCGGGGTTCTTTTGGGGACCCAGTACTTC	CSTTSGVLLGTQYF
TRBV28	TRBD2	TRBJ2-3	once	TGTGCCAGCAGTGTGGCTAGCGGGATCACAGATACGCAGTATTTT	CASSVASGITDTQYF
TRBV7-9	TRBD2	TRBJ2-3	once	TGTGCCAGCAGTTTCGGGACTAGCGGGAGAGCCTTGAACACAGATACGCAGTATTTT	CASSFGTSGRALNTDTQYF
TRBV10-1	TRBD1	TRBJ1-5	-	TGCGCCAGCAGTGAGCCGCCTGGGACAGAAAGAAATAGCAATCAGCCCCAGCATTTT	CASSEPPGTERNSNQPQHF
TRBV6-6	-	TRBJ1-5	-	TGTGCCAGCAGTTTCAGGGCAGGGGATAATCAGCCCCAGCATTTT	CASSFRAGDNQPQHF
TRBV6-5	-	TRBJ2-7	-	TGTGCCAGCAGTTACTCGAATGGGGCGCCTCACTTC	CASSYSNGAPHF
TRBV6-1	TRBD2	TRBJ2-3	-	TGTGCCAGCAGTGAGTGGACTAGCGGGAGGGGGACAGATACGCAGTATTTT	CASSEWTSGRGTDTQYF
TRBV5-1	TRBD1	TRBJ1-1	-	TGCGCCAGCAGCCCGGGACAGGGGGCAGGGTCTTTCTTT	CASSPGQGAGSFF
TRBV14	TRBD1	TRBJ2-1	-	TGTGCCAGCAGCTGGGACAGTTACAATGAGCAGTTCTTC	CASSWDSYNEQFF
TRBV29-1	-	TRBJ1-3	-	TGCAGCGTCTCGACTCCGGGTGGAAACACCATATATTTT	CSVSTPGGNTIYF
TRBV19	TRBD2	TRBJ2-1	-	TGTGCCAGTAGTACTTTTACTAGCGGGAGGTCCTACAATGAGCAGTTCTTC	CASSTFTSGRSYNEQFF
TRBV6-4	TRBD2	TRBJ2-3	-	TGTGCCAGCAGTGACTCTGCTAGCGGGAGACGTGAGCAGTATTTT	CASSDSASGRREQYF
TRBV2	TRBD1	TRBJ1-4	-	TGTGCCAGCAGGGACAGGGGGCGTAGTAATGAAAAACTGTTTTTT	CASRDRGRSNEKLFF
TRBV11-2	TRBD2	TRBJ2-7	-	TGTGCCAGCAGCCCGACGAGCGGGAGTGCGTACGAGCAGTACTTC	CASSPTSGSAYEQYF
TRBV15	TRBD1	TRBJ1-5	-	TGTGCCACCAGCAGAGACTTGACAGGGTGGGGAGGCAATCAGCCCCAGCATTTT	CATSRDLTGWGGNQPQHF
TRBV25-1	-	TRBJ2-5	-	TGTGCCAGCAGTCCCCCTGACCAAGAGACCCAGTACTTC	CASSPPDQETQYF
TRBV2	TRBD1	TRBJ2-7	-	TGTGCCAGCAAACTTAATCCGGGACAGGGACCCTACGAGCAGTACTTC	CASKLNPGQGPYEQYF
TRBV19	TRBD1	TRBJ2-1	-	TGTGCCAGTAGTCCGCCGATGGGACAGGCCAAAGGCAATGAGCAGTTCTTC	CASSPPMGQAKGNEQFF
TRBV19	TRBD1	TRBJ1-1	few	TGTGCCAGTAGACCCCAGGGACAGGGGAATTTCGCTGAAGCTTTCTTT	CASRPQGQGNFAEAFF
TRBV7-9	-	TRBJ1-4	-	TGTGCCAGCAGCTTAGAACCCAGATCGGGTGAAAAACTGTTTTTT	CASSLEPRSGEKLFF
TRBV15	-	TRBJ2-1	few	TGTGCCACCAGCAGAGATGCTAGCGCTTACAATGAGCAGTTCTTC	CATSRDASAYNEQFF
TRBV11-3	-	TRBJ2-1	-	TGTGCCAGCAGCCCCCGTTCCAATGAGCAGTTCTTC	CASSPRSNEQFF
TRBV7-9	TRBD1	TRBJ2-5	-	TGTGCCAGCAGCTTATGGACAGGGGGCCGAGAGACCCAGTACTTC	CASSLWTGGRETQYF
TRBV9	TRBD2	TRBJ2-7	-	TGTGCCAGCAGCGCCCGGGACTATTCAAACGAGCAGTACTTC	CASSARDYSNEQYF
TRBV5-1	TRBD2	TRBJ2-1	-	TGCGCCAGCAGCACCGGACTAGCGGGAGGTCATGAGCAGTTCTTC	CASSTGLAGGHEQFF
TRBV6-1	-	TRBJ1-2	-	TGTGCCAGCAGTGAAGCTAGGGACTCGAGTGGCTACACCTTC	CASSEARDSSGYTF
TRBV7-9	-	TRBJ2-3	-	TGTGCCAGCAGCTTAGTACACCCCACAGATACGCAGTATTTT	CASSLVHPTDTQYF
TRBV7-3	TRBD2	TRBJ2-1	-	TGTGCCAGCAGCTTAACGGGATCGCGGGAGGGCCGGGGTGAGCAGTTCTTC	CASSLTGSREGRGEQFF
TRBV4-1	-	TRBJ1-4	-	TGCGCCAGCAGCTCGGTGGACGGGGGTGAAAAACTGTTTTTT	CASSSVDGGEKLFF
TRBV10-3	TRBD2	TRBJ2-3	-	TGTGCCACTGGGACAGACAGACTAGCGGGTACTACAGATACGCAGTATTTT	CATGTDRLAGTTDTQYF
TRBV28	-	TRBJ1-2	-	TGTGCCAGCAGACCCGGGCGGGGTGGCTACACCTTC	CASRPGRGGYTF
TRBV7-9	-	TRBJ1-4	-	TGTGCCAGCAGCTTAGCAACCACAGACTATCCTAATGAAAAACTGTTTTTT	CASSLATTDYPNEKLFF
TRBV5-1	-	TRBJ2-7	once	TGCGCCAGCAGCTCCGCCGGGACACCCGGATACGAGCAGTACTTC	CASSSAGTPGYEQYF
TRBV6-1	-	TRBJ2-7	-	TGTGCCAGCAGGGACTTTCGCGAGCAGTACTTC	CASRDFREQYF
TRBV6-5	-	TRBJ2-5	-	TGTGCCAGCGGTCCGGTAGGGGCCCAGTACTTC	CASGPVGAQYF
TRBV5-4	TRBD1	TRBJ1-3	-	TGTGCCAGCAGCTTCCCTGACAGGGGAGACACCATATATTTT	CASSFPDRGDTIYF
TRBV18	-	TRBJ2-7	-	TGTGCCAGCTCACCACGATCCGGGTCCTACGAGCAGTACTTC	CASSPRSGSYEQYF
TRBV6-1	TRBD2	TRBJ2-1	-	TGTGCCAGCAGTGCGACTAGCGGATTCGAGCAGTTCTTC	CASSATSGFEQFF
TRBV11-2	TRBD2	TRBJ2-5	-	TGTGCCAGCAGCTTACCGCGGACTAGCGGTGAACAGTACCAAGAGACCCAGTACTTC	CASSLPRTSGEQYQETQYF